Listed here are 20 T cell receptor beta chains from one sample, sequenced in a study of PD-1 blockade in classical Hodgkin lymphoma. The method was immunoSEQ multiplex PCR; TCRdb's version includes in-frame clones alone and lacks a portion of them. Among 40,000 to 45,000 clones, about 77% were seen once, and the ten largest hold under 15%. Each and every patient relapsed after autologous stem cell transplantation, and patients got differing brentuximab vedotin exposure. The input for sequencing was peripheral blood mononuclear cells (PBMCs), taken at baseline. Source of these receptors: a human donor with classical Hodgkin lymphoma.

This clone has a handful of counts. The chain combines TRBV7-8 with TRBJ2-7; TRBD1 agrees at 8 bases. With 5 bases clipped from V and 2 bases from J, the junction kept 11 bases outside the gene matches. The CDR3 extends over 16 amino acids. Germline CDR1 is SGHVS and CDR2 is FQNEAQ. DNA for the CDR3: TGTGCCAGCAGCCCCACGTTGGGGACAGGTCCCTACGAGCAGTACTTC. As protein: CASSPTLGTGPYEQYF.

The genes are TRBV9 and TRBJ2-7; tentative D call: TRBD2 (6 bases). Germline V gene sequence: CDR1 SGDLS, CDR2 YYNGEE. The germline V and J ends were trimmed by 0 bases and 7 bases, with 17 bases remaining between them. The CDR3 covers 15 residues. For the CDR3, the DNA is TGTGCCAGCAGCGTAGACTCCGACACCGGGGGAGAGCAGTACTTC. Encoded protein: CASSVDSDTGGEQYF.

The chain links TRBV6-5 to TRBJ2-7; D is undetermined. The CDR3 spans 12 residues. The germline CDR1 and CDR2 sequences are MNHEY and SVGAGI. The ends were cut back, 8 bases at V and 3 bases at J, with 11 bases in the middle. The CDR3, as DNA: TGTGCCAGCTGGAACCCTTACTACGAGCAGTACTTC. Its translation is CASWNPYYEQYF.

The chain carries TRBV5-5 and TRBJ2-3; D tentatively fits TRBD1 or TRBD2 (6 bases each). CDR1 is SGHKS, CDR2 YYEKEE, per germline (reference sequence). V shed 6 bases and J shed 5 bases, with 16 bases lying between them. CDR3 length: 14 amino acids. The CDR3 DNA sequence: TGTGCCAGCACACGATGGGGGGCCCAAGATACGCAGTATTTT. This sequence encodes CASTRWGAQDTQYF.

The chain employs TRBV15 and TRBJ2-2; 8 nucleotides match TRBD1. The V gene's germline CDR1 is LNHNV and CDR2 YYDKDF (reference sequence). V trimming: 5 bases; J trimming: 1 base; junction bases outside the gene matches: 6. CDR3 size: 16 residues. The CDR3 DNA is TGTGCCACCAGCCCACGAGGGACAGGGAACACCGGGGAGCTGTTTTTT. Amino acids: CATSPRGTGNTGELFF. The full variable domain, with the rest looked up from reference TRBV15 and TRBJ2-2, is DAMVIQNPRYQVTQFGKPVTLSCSQTLNHNVMYWYQQKSSQAPKLLFHYYDKDFNNEADTPDNFQSRRPNTSFCFLDIRSPGLGDTAMYLCATSPRGTGNTGELFFGEGSRLTVL.

Written as DNA, the CDR3 is TGTGCCAGCAGCCCCGACAGGGGGCTGGGTGGCTACACCTTC. Translation: CASSPDRGLGGYTF. The V gene is TRBV7-2, the J gene TRBJ1-2; TRBD1 matches 10 bases. Germline trimming cut 5 bases from V and 7 bases from J; bases unmatched to any gene: 7. This CDR3 spans 14 amino acids. The germline V gene has CDR1 SGHTA and CDR2 FQGNSA.

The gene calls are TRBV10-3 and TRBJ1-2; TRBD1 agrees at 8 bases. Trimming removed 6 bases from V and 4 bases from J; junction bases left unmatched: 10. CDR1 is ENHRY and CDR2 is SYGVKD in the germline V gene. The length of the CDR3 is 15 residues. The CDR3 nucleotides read TGTGCCATCAGGCCAGGGGGCAGGGATGGCTATGGCTACACCTTC. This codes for CAIRPGGRDGYGYTF.

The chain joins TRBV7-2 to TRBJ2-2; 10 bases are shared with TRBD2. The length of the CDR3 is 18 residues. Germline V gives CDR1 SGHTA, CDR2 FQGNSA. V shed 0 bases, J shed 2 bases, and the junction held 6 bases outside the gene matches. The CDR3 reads CASSLAPGLAINTGELFF. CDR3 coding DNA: TGTGCCAGCAGCTTAGCCCCGGGACTAGCGATTAACACCGGGGAGCTGTTTTTT.

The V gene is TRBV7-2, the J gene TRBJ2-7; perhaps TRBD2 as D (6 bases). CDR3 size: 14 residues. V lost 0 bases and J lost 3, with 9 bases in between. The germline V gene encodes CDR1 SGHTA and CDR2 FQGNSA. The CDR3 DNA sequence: TGTGCCAGCAGCTTAGCCCGCGGGGACTACGAGCAGTACTTC. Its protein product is CASSLARGDYEQYF.

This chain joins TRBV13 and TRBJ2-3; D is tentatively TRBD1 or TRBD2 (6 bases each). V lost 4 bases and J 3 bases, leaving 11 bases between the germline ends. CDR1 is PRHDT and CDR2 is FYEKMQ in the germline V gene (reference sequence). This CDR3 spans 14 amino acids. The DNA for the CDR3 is TGTGCCAGCAGCTGGGGGGCTCGAACAGATACGCAGTATTTT. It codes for CASSWGARTDTQYF.

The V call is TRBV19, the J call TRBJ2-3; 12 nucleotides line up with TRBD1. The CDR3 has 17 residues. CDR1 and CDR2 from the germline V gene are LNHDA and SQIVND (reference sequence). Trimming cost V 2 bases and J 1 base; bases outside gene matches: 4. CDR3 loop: CASSIMGTGGGTDTQYF. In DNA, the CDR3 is TGTGCCAGTAGTATAATGGGGACAGGGGGCGGCACAGATACGCAGTATTTT.

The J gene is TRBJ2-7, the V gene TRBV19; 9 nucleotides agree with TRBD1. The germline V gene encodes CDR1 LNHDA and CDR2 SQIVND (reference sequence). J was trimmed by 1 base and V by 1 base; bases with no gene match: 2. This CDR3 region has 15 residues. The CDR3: CASSIGGTGSYEQYF. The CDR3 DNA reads TGTGCCAGTAGTATAGGAGGGACAGGGTCCTACGAGCAGTACTTC.

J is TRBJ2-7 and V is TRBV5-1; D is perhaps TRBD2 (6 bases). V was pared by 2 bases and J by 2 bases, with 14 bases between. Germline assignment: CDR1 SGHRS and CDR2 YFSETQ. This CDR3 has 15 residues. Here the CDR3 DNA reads TGCGCCAGCAGCTTTACTAGCTGGGGAACCTACGAGCAGTACTTC. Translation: CASSFTSWGTYEQYF.

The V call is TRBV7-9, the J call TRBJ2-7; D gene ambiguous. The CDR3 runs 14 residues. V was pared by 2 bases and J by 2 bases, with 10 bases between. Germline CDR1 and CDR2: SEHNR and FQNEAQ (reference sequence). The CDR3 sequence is CASSLSAATYEQYF. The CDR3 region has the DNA TGTGCCAGCAGCTTATCGGCAGCCACCTACGAGCAGTACTTC.

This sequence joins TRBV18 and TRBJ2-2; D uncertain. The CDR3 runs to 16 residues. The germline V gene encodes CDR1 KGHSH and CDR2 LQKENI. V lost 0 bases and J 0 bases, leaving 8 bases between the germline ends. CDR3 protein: CASSPPGPSNTGELFF. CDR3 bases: TGTGCCAGCTCACCACCGGGCCCGTCGAACACCGGGGAGCTGTTTTTT.

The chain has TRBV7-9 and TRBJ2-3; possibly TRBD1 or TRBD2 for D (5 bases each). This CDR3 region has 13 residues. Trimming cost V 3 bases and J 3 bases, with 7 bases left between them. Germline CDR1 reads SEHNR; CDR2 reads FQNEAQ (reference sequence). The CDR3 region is CASSFGGTDTQYF. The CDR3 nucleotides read TGTGCCAGCAGCTTTGGGGGTACAGATACGCAGTATTTT. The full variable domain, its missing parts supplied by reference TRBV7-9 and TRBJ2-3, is DTGVSQNPRHKITKRGQNVTFRCDPISEHNRLYWYRQTLGQGPEFLTYFQNEAQLEKSRLLSDRFSAERPKGSFSTLEIQRTEQGDSAMYLCASSFGGTDTQYFGPGTRLTVL.

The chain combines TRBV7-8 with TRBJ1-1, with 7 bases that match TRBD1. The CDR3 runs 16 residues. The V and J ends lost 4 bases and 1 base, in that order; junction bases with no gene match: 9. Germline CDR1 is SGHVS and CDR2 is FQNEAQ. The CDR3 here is CASSSTTGVGNTEAFF. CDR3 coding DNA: TGTGCCAGCAGCTCGACTACAGGGGTTGGGAACACTGAAGCTTTCTTT.

CDR3 sequence (DNA): TGTGCCAGCAGCCCACGGGGTGGTAGCGGGAATGAGCAGTTCTTC. Protein: CASSPRGGSGNEQFF. The chain combines TRBV9 with TRBJ2-1; 7 bases line up with TRBD2. This CDR3 is built from 15 residues. After removal of 4 bases from V and 7 bases from J, the junction contained 11 bases not matched to a gene. Looked up from germline, CDR1 is SGDLS and CDR2 is YYNGEE.

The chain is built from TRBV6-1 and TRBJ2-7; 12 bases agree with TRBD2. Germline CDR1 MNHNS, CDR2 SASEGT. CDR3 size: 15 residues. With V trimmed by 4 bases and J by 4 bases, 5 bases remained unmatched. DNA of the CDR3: TGTGCCAGCAGTGGGGAACTAGCGGGGGGATACGAGCAGTACTTC. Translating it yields CASSGELAGGYEQYF.

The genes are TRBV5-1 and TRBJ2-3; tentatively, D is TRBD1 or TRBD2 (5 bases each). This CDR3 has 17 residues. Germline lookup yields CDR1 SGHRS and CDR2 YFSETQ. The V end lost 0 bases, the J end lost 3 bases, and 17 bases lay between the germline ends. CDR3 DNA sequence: TGCGCCAGCAGCTTGGTCGGGAAAGGGGTATTTACAGATACGCAGTATTTT. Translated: CASSLVGKGVFTDTQYF.